This TCR beta chain was identified during a study of glioma-infiltrating T cells after dendritic cell vaccination. Across the study: Dendritic cells derived from monocytes and pulsed with autologous tumor lysate formed the vaccine.

Sequencing was performed with immunoSEQ multiplex PCR; in TCRdb, only in-frame clones are kept and a portion is missing. The repertoire holds around 60,000 clones, with more than 75% as singletons. Time point indicated: after dendritic cell vaccination, including at tumor progression/relapse. Patients had residual fresh-frozen tumor tissue and more than two years of survival data. PBMC sampling occurred before vaccination, two weeks after the third dose, and at progression. V shed 0 bases, J shed 6 bases, and the junction held 5 bases outside the gene matches. Germline assignment: CDR1 WNHNN and CDR2 SYGVQD (reference sequence). There are 15 residues in the CDR3.

This specimen consisted of blood, obtained after dendritic cell vaccination. This clonotype originated in a human donor with glioblastoma. The chain employs TRBV10-1 and TRBJ1-1, with 9 bases matching TRBD1. CDR3: CASSESFGTGPEAFF. In DNA, the CDR3 is TGCGCCAGCAGTGAGTCGTTCGGGACAGGGCCTGAAGCTTTCTTT.